This T cell receptor beta chain was observed in a study of blood T cell repertoires in COVID-19. About the research overall: Material from acute and convalescent COVID-19 was sourced from the United States, Italy and Spain.

Profiling relied on immunoSEQ multiplex PCR, and the TCRdb table lists in-frame clones only, not all of them. The sample contains under 450,000 clones, over 65% of which appear only once. The CDR3 is 15 residues long. Looked up from germline, CDR1 is WSHSY and CDR2 is SAAADI. V lost 7 bases, J lost 0 bases, and 5 bases stayed unmatched. The sequenced sample consisted of peripheral blood. This TCR was sampled from a human donor with acute or convalescent COVID-19. The donor label of this sample is uncertain. The V gene is TRBV10-2, the J gene TRBJ1-4; 7 bases map to TRBD1. The CDR3 bases are TGCGCCAGCAAAGGACAGGACGCAACTAATGAAAAACTGTTTTTT. Its translation: CASKGQDATNEKLFF.